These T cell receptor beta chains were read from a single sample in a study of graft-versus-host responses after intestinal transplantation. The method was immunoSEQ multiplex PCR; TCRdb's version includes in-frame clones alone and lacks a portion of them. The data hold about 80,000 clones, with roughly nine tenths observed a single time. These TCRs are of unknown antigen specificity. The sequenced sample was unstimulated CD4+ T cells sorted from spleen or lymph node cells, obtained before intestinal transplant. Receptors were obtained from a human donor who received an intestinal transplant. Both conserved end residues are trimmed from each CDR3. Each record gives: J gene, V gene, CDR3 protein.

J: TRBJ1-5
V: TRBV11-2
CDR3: ASSADRGVNQPQH

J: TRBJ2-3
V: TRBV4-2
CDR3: ASSRTSGSTDTQY

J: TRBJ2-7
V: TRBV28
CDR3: ASSPGTVEQY

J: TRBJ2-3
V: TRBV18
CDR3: ASSPPAAASTDTQY

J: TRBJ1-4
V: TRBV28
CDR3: ASSPGGGDEKLF

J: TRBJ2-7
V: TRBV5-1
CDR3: ASSRLPSGTSYEQY

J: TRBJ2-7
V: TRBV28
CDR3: ASSNEAPGQGRHEQY

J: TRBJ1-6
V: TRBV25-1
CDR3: ASSRTVLRGSYNSPLH

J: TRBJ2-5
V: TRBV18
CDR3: ASSPSYQETQY

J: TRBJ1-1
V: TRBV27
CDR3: ASSFESMNTEAF

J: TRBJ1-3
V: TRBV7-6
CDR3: ASSSPSSGNTIY

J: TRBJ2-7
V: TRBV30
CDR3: AWSVRQGGNEQY

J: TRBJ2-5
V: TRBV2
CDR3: ASSSGTQY

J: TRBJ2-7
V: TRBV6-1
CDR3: ASSSGLASAYEQY

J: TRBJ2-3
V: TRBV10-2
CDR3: ASSDPTDTQY

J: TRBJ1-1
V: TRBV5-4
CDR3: ASSLGRGLSTEAF

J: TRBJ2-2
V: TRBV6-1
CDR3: ASSVQRDYNTGELF

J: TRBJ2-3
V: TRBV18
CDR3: ASSPYRQGGLTDTQY

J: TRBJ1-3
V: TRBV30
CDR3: GWTGGNTIY

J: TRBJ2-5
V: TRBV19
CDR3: ASSNRGHETQY

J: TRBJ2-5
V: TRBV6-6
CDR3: ASSPSSAGVY

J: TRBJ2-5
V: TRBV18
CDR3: ASSPREGETQY

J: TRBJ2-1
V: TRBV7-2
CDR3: ASSPRLAGGPSPF

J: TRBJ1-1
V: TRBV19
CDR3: ASSIPPPGVEAF

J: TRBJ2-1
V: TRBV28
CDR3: ASSYTLAGAYNEQF

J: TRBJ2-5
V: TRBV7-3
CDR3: ASSLGPNGETQY

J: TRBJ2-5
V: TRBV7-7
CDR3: ASTVERTDQETQY

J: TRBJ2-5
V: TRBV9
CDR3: ASSVDPGGTLKETQY